The 14 T cell receptor beta chains below come from one sample, sequenced in a study of T-cell memory formation after mild COVID-19. TCRdb recomputed calls from the 5' RACE reads with MiXCR, one row per CDR3 protein. The sample has 150,000 to 200,000 distinct CDR3 sequences, around a tenth seen once. The material sequenced was PBMCs or a T cell subset sorted from them (not recorded which). The receptor set was obtained from a man in his late teens or twenties who had mild COVID-19 (a few samples of this study predate the infection). Cell type and time point are not known.

This clonotype has ten or more counts. The DNA for the CDR3 is TGCGCCAGCAGCCAAGTGGGGGGTATCAACTATGGCTACACCTTC. Translating it yields CASSQVGGINYGYTF. V is TRBV4-3 and J is TRBJ1-2; tentative D call: TRBD1 (5 bases). V shed 1 base and J shed 2 bases, with 11 bases lying between them. CDR1 is LGHNA, CDR2 YSLEER, per germline. The CDR3 extends over 15 amino acids.

V and J are TRBV15 and TRBJ2-1; perhaps TRBD1 as D (6 bases). The CDR3 loop spans 12 amino acids. Germline CDR1 reads LNHNV; CDR2 reads YYDKDF (reference sequence). Trimming removed 1 base at V and 10 bases at J, with 8 bases between. In DNA, the CDR3 is TGTGCCACCAGCAGAGGAGGGACAGAGCAGTTCTTC. It translates to CATSRGGTEQFF. Full variable domain (outside the CDR3, taken from reference TRBV15 and TRBJ2-1): DAMVIQNPRYQVTQFGKPVTLSCSQTLNHNVMYWYQQKSSQAPKLLFHYYDKDFNNEADTPDNFQSRRPNTSFCFLDIRSPGLGDTAMYLCATSRGGTEQFFGPGTRLTVL.

There are a few counts of this clonotype. This chain uses TRBV12-3 or TRBV12-4 with TRBJ1-2; possible D gene TRBD1, 5 bases. With 6 bases removed from V and 3 bases from J, the gap between germline ends came to 8 bases. CDR3 length: 12 amino acids. CDR3 sequence: CASRAGYYGYTF. DNA of the CDR3: TGTGCCAGCAGAGCAGGGTACTATGGCTACACCTTC.

V is TRBV5-5 and J is TRBJ2-3, with 11 nucleotides matching TRBD1. The ends lost 4 bases at V and 3 bases at J; junction bases unmatched: 7. CDR1 and CDR2 from the germline V gene are SGHKS and YYEKEE (reference sequence). The CDR3 loop spans 16 amino acids. The CDR3 protein is CASSGEGTGGTDTQYF. The CDR3 nucleotides are TGTGCCAGCAGCGGGGAGGGGACAGGGGGGACAGATACGCAGTATTTT.

This clonotype was found a few times. The chain links TRBV12-5 to TRBJ2-3; D uncertain. V lost 0 bases to trimming and J lost 0 bases, with 10 bases between them. From germline, CDR1 is LGHNT and CDR2 FRNRAP. The CDR3 is made up of 16 amino acids. The CDR3 region is CASGLVLGRSTDTQYF. As DNA, the CDR3 is TGTGCTAGTGGTTTGGTACTCGGCAGGAGCACAGATACGCAGTATTTT.

This clonotype has just a few counts. The chain recombines TRBV11-2 with TRBJ1-6; TRBD1 aligns across 9 bases. V lost 4 bases to trimming and J lost 8 bases; unmatched junction nucleotides: 6. CDR1 SGHAT and CDR2 FQNNGV come from the germline V gene. CDR3 length: 15 amino acids. The CDR3 protein is CASSWGDRAHSPLHF. The DNA of the CDR3 is TGTGCCAGCAGCTGGGGGGACAGGGCGCATTCACCCCTCCACTTT.

This clonotype was picked up a small number of times. The chain couples TRBV11-2 to TRBJ1-2; 7 nucleotides line up with TRBD1. Per the germline V gene, CDR1 is SGHAT and CDR2 is FQNNGV. V shed 5 bases, J shed 12 bases, and the junction held 6 bases outside the gene matches. This CDR3 is 11 amino acids long. This chain's CDR3 is CASSIQGHNTF. The CDR3 nucleotides read TGTGCCAGCAGCATACAGGGGCATAACACCTTC.

This clonotype has more than one count but fewer than ten. The rearrangement links TRBV5-1 to TRBJ2-3; D not resolved. The germline gives CDR1 SGHRS, CDR2 YFSETQ. Trimming took 3 bases from V and 3 from J, leaving 14 bases between them. The CDR3 is 15 residues long. The CDR3 sequence: CASSSSSSGTDTQYF. The CDR3 DNA is TGCGCCAGCAGCTCCTCGTCCAGTGGGACAGATACGCAGTATTTT.

This clonotype was detected a few times. The V gene is TRBV18, the J gene TRBJ1-2; D is undetermined. Germline V gene data show CDR1 as KGHSH and CDR2 as LQKENI. V was trimmed by 2 bases and J by 9 bases, leaving 10 bases between them. This CDR3 spans 12 amino acids. The CDR3 bases are TGTGCCAGCTCACCAGGAAGGAACAGCTACACCTTC. Amino acids: CASSPGRNSYTF.

This chain joins TRBV2 and TRBJ1-1; no clear D gene. Germline-derived CDR1 and CDR2 are SNHLY and FYNNEI. This CDR3 is 15 amino acids long. The V and J ends lost 2 bases and 2 bases respectively, with 12 bases between them. The CDR3: CASSEFGRQNTEAFF. The CDR3 DNA reads TGTGCCAGCAGTGAATTCGGACGGCAAAACACTGAAGCTTTCTTT.

The genes are TRBV6-1 and TRBJ2-1, with 11 bases matching TRBD2. CDR3 size: 13 residues. Germline-derived CDR1 and CDR2 are MNHNS and SASEGT. J gave up 10 bases and V 7 bases, and 6 bases lay outside the gene matches. CDR3 sequence reads: CASTTSGAFEQFF. CDR3 sequence (DNA): TGTGCCAGCACGACTAGCGGGGCCTTCGAGCAGTTCTTC.

J is TRBJ2-7 and V is TRBV25-1, with D uncertain. Trimming left V 10 bases short and J 0 bases short, with 16 bases between. The CDR3 extends over 14 amino acids. Germline CDR1 and CDR2: MGHDK and SYGVNS. For the CDR3, the DNA is TGTGCCACCGACGGGCCTGTGACCTCCTACGAGCAGTACGTC. This encodes CATDGPVTSYEQYV.

This clonotype showed up just a few times. This sequence joins TRBV18 and TRBJ1-6; 10 bases align to TRBD1. This CDR3 comprises 16 residues. Per the germline V gene, CDR1 is KGHSH and CDR2 is LQKENI. Unmatched junction bases numbered 2, after V lost 4 bases and J lost 2 bases. The CDR3 DNA follows: TGTGCCAGCTCACGACAGGGGGCTACCTATAATTCACCCCTCCACTTT. The encoded protein is CASSRQGATYNSPLHF.

The genes are TRBV7-8 and TRBJ2-5, with TRBD2 identical over 10 bases. Germline-derived CDR1 and CDR2 are SGHVS and FQNEAQ. The CDR3 length is 16 residues. V shed 1 base, J shed 5 bases, and the junction held 7 bases outside the gene matches. The CDR3 sequence: CASSLVPAGGRETQYF. CDR3 bases: TGTGCCAGCAGCTTAGTTCCAGCGGGGGGGCGTGAGACCCAGTACTTC.